This is a list of T cell receptor beta chains from one sample in a study of PD-1 blockade in mismatch repair-deficient tumors. TCRdb's table, derived via immunoSEQ multiplex PCR, lists solely in-frame clones and lacks some. Here the sample spans under 150,000 clones, approximately 86% being singletons. Sequenced material: peripheral blood, taken 44 weeks after starting pembrolizumab. These receptors were taken from an adult with mismatch repair-deficient cancer. Each CDR3 is given with its conserved first and last residue. A D gene is named only where the DNA matches it firmly.

>TRBV10-3|-|TRBJ2-2
TGTGCCATCAGTGAGATGTTCCAGCCCGGGGAGCTGTTTTTT
CAISEMFQPGELFF
>TRBV11-3|TRBD1|TRBJ1-1
TGTGCCAGCAGCTTTCAGACAGGGCCGGGCACTGAAGCTTTCTTT
CASSFQTGPGTEAFF
>TRBV5-4|-|TRBJ2-5
TGTGCCAGCAGCCCCGGGACCATCCAGTACTTC
CASSPGTIQYF
>TRBV6-4|-|TRBJ2-1
TGTGCCAGCAGTGAGGGGGCGGGAGCCTACAATGAGCAGTTCTTC
CASSEGAGAYNEQFF
>TRBV28|-|TRBJ1-1
TGTGCCAGCAGTTTTGAAGGCCTAAACCAGTGGACTGAAGCTTTCTTT
CASSFEGLNQWTEAFF
>TRBV10-3|TRBD2|TRBJ2-7
TGTGCCATCATCTCTATCAGGACTAGCGGGAGAAGCGAGCAGTACTTC
CAIISIRTSGRSEQYF
>TRBV5-4|TRBD1|TRBJ1-1
TGTGCCAGCAGCTTGGCCGGGGACAGAATCGCTGAAGCTTTCTTT
CASSLAGDRIAEAFF
>TRBV28|TRBD1|TRBJ2-5
TGTGCCAGCAGTTTAGGACAGGGAATCCAAGAGACCCAGTACTTC
CASSLGQGIQETQYF
>TRBV28|-|TRBJ2-2
TGTGCCACCCTCACGGGGCAGAACACCGGGGAGCTGTTTTTT
CATLTGQNTGELFF
>TRBV5-1|-|TRBJ2-7
TGCGCCAGCAGCTTCACATACGACCTCACAAGCTCCTACGAGCAGTACTTC
CASSFTYDLTSSYEQYF
>TRBV10-3|-|TRBJ2-5
TGTGCCATCATGGGGATCCGAGGGGAGACCCAGTACTTC
CAIMGIRGETQYF
>TRBV9|TRBD2|TRBJ2-7
TGTGCCAGCAGCGTCGGGCGGGAGCCCCTCTACGAGCAGTACTTC
CASSVGREPLYEQYF
>TRBV29-1|-|TRBJ2-3
TGCAGCGTCGTCGGACAGCTCGGCACAGATACGCAGTATTTT
CSVVGQLGTDTQYF
>TRBV2|TRBD2|TRBJ2-1
TGTGCCAGCATCTTTTCGACTAGCGGGAGATCTTATGAGCAGTTCTTC
CASIFSTSGRSYEQFF
>TRBV7-6|TRBD2|TRBJ2-7
TGTGCCAGCAGCCGAAGGCGGGAGGGTGAGCAGTACTTC
CASSRRREGEQYF
>TRBV2|-|TRBJ2-3
TGTGCCAGCAGTGAAGCGAGTGTCACAGATACGCAGTATTTT
CASSEASVTDTQYF
>TRBV14|-|TRBJ1-2
TGTGCCAGCAGCCAAGTTAGCAGGGGACCAGATGTACCCCCTTATGGCTACACCTTC
CASSQVSRGPDVPPYGYTF
>TRBV4-3|-|TRBJ2-3
TGCGCCAGCAGCCAAACGTCGGGGACTAGCACAGATACGCAGTATTTT
CASSQTSGTSTDTQYF
>TRBV29-1|-|TRBJ2-5
TGCAGCGTTGGGATGGGGGAGACCCAGTACTTC
CSVGMGETQYF
>TRBV5-4|-|TRBJ2-1
TGTGCCAGCCGCTTGATGATGAGTCGCAATGAGCAGTTCTTC
CASRLMMSRNEQFF
>TRBV4-1|TRBD1|TRBJ2-7
TGCGCCAGCAGCCAAGATCCGACAGGGTACGGAGGCTACGAGCAGTACTTC
CASSQDPTGYGGYEQYF
>TRBV7-9|TRBD1|TRBJ2-2
TGTGCCAGCAGCTTGGGGACAGGGGACGGGGAGCTGTTTTTT
CASSLGTGDGELFF
>TRBV11-1|-|TRBJ2-2
TGTGCCAGCAGCTTAGGGCTAGCCGGGGAGCTGTTTTTT
CASSLGLAGELFF
>TRBV6-5|TRBD2|TRBJ2-6
TGTGCCAGCAGTGCTAGCGGGAGTGGGGCCAACGTCCTGACTTTC
CASSASGSGANVLTF
>TRBV14|-|TRBJ2-5
TGTGCCAGCAGCCAAGATACAACAGGGACCCAGTACTTC
CASSQDTTGTQYF
>TRBV10-3|TRBD1|TRBJ1-2
TGTGCCATCAGGACCGACAGGGGGTATGGCTACACCTTC
CAIRTDRGYGYTF
>TRBV19|-|TRBJ2-2
TGTGCCAGTAGTATGGTCAGCGCGGAGAACACCGGGGAGCTGTTTTTT
CASSMVSAENTGELFF
>TRBV7-9|TRBD2|TRBJ2-1
TGTGCCAGCAGCTTCGGGATACTAGCGGGAGGGCCAAAAGATAATGAGCAGTTCTTC
CASSFGILAGGPKDNEQFF
>TRBV15|-|TRBJ2-7
TGTGCCACCAGCAGATGGAGGGGCCCCTACGAGCAGTACTTC
CATSRWRGPYEQYF
>TRBV30|TRBD1|TRBJ1-1
TGTGCCTGGGGTCGGGACAGCCGAAACACTGAAGCTTTCTTT
CAWGRDSRNTEAFF
>TRBV1|-|TRBJ1-5
TGCACCAGCAGCCAAGATAATTTGGGGACAGGCTCGCTTCAGCCCCAGCATTTT
CTSSQDNLGTGSLQPQHF